The following is a T cell receptor beta chain sequence with its context. Its target is unknown. This sample stems from a study of cytotoxic CD8 clonotypes in ibrutinib-treated CLL. Overall study: Patients attained about 25 partial and 2 complete responses; at median around 5.5 years, roughly 15 remained remitted while about twelve progressed.

Study-level points and caveats: Clonality went higher at ibrutinib response and then dropped back toward baseline at progression. With treatment, public clonotypes, which were uncommon, either contracted or remained stable. Clonality at baseline surpassed age-matched healthy donors and tracked circulating CD8+ T-cell counts.

Germline values: CDR1 SGDLS, CDR2 YYNGEE. The CDR3 sequence is 15 residues long. The germline V and J ends were trimmed by 4 bases and 4 bases, with 17 bases remaining between them. Some clones are missing from TCRdb's copy, which holds only in-frame ones; the method was immunoSEQ multiplex PCR. The data contain 110,000 to 150,000 clones, about 78% of them singletons. Sequences were derived from PBMCs, sampled after 24 months of ibrutinib treatment. The V call is TRBV9, the J call TRBJ1-2; D is possibly TRBD1 (6 bases). The receptor was isolated from a human donor with chronic lymphocytic leukemia. As DNA, the CDR3 is TGTGCCAGCAGCCTATTCATAGGGGGGGGCTATGGCTACACCTTC. Translated, it gives CASSLFIGGGYGYTF.